This T cell receptor (beta chain) came from a study of tumor-infiltrating lymphocytes in primary liver carcinoma. Study in general: Recorded tumor stage was T1-T3 N0M0, with diameters of about 4.2 to 10 cm.

The CDR3 consists of 12 residues. The germline CDR1 and CDR2 sequences are SQVTM and ANQGSEA. DNA and RNA were both co-extracted from approximately 20-30 mg of bulk tissue that had not been sorted. Study-level points and caveats: Tumor region pairs shared more overlap than did tumor-adjacent and tumor-blood pairs. When set against blood, tumors had a significantly higher top-250-clone fraction (p = 0.039).

On this clonotype itself: Its target is not known. Relative to the germline gene, one junction end is altered; a read error may explain this.

Reverse transcription of 500 ng total RNA with a constant-region primer produced TCR beta cDNA. Slightly modified ARM-PCR with three nested multiplex PCR rounds yielded TCR beta libraries. It was with TRBV1-TRBV30 forward primers and a C-beta reverse primer that the first two PCR rounds were run, at 10 cycles each. TCRdb ran MiXCR on the multiplex PCR reads and lists one entry per CDR3 protein. In the table there are some 95,000 distinct CDR3 sequences, 65% to 70% of which are singletons. This TCR derives from a man aged 35 to 55 with primary liver carcinoma and hepatitis B virus infection. Material for sequencing was tumor-adjacent normal liver tissue. The rearrangement links TRBV29-1 to TRBJ2-5; maybe TRBD2 (5 bases). CDR3 in DNA: TGCAGCGTTCGAGACTACCAAGAGATCCAGTACTTC. Protein product: CSVRDYQEIQYF.